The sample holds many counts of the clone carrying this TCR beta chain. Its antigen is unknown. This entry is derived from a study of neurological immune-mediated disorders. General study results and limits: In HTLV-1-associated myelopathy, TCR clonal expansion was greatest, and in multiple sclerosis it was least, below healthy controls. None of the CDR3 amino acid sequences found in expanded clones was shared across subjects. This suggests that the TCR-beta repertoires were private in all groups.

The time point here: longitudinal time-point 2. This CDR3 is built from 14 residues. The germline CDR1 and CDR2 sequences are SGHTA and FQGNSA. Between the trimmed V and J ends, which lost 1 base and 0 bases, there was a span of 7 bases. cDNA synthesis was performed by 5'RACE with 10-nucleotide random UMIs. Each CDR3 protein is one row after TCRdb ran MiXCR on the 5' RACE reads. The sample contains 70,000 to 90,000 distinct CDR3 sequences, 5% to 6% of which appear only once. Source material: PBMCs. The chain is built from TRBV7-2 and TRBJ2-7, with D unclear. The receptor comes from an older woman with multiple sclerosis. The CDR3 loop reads CASSLGGISYEQYF. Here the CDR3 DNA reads TGTGCCAGCAGCTTAGGTGGCATCTCCTACGAGCAGTACTTC.